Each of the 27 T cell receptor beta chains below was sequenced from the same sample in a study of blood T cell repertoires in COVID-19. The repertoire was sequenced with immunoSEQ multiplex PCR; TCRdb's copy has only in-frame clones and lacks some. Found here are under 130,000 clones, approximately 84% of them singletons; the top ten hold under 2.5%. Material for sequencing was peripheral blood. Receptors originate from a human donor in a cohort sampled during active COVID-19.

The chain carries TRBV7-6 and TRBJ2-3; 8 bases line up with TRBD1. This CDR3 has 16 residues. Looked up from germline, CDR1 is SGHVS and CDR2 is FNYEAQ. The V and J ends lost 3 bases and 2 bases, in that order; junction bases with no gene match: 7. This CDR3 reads CASSLLGTGATDTQYF. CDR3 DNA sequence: TGTGCCAGCAGCTTGCTAGGGACAGGAGCCACAGATACGCAGTATTTT.

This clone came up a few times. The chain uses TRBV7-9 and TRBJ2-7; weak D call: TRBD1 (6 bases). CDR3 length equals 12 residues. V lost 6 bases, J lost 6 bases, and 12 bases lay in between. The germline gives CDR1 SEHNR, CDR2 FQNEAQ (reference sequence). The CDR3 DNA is TGTGCCAGCAGGGCGGTAGGGGGCGAGCAGTACTTC. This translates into CASRAVGGEQYF.

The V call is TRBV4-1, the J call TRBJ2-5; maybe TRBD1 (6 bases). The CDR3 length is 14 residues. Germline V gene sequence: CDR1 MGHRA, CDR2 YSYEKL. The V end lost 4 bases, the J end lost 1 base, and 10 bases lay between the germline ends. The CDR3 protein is CASSRGQFQETQYF. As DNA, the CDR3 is TGCGCCAGCAGCCGAGGACAGTTCCAAGAGACCCAGTACTTC.

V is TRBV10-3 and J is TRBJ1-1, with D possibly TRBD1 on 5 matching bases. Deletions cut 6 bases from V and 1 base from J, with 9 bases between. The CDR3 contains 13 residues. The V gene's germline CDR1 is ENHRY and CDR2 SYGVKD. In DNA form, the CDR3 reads TGTGCCATCAGGATAGACAGGAACACTGAAGCTTTCTTT. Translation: CAIRIDRNTEAFF.

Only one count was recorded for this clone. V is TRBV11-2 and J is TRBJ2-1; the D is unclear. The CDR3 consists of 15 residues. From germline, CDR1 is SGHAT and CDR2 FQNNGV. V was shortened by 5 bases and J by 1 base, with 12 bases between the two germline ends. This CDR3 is CASSGAVMSYNEQFF. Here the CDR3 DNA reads TGTGCCAGCAGCGGTGCGGTTATGTCCTACAATGAGCAGTTCTTC. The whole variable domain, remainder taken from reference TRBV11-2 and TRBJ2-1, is EAGVAQSPRYKIIEKRQSVAFWCNPISGHATLYWYQQILGQGPKLLIQFQNNGVVDDSQLPKDRFSAERLKGVDSTLKIQPAKLEDSAVYLCASSGAVMSYNEQFFGPGTRLTVL.

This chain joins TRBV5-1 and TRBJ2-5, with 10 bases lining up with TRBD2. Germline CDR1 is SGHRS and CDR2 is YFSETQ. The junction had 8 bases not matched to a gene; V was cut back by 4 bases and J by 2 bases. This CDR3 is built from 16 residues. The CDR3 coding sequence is TGCGCCAGCAGCCTCGGTGGACTAGCGGTGCAAGAGACCCAGTACTTC. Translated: CASSLGGLAVQETQYF.

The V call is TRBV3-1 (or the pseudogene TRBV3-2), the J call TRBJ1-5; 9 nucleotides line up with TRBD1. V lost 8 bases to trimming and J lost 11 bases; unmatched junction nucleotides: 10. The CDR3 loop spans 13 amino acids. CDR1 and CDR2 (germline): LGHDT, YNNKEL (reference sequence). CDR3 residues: CASPGTGHPAQHF. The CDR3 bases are TGTGCCAGCCCCGGGACAGGGCATCCTGCCCAGCATTTT.

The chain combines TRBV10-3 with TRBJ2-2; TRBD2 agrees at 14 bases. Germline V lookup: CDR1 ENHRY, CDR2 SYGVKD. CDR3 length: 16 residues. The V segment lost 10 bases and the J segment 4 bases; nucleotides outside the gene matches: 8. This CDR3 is CATARTSGGSTGELFF. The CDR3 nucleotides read TGTGCCACCGCCCGGACTAGCGGGGGGAGCACCGGGGAGCTGTTTTTT.

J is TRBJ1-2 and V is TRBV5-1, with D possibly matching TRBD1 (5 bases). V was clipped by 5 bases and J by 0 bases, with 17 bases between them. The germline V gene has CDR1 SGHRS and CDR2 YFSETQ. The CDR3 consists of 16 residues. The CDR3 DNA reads TGCGCCAGCAGTAGGGACCCGACTAGCCCTAACTATGGCTACACCTTC. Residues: CASSRDPTSPNYGYTF. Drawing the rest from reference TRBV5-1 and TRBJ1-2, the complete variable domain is KAGVTQTPRYLIKTRGQQVTLSCSPISGHRSVSWYQQTPGQGLQFLFEYFSETQRNKGNFPGRFSGRQFSNSRSEMNVSTLELGDSALYLCASSRDPTSPNYGYTFGSGTRLTVV.

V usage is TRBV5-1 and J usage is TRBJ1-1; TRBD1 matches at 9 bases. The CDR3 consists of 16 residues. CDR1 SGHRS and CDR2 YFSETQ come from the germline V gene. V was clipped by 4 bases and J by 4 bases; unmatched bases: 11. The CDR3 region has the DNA TGCGCCAGCAGCCCCAAGACAGGGGGGTTCGGCACTGAAGCTTTCTTT. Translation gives CASSPKTGGFGTEAFF.

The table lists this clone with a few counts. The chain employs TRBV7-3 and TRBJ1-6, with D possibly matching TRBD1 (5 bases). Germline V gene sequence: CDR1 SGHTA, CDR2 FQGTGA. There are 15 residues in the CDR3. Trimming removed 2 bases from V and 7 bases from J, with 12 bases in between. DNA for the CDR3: TGTGCCAGCAGCTTAGGTAGGGGTGGCAATTCACCCCTCCACTTT. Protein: CASSLGRGGNSPLHF.

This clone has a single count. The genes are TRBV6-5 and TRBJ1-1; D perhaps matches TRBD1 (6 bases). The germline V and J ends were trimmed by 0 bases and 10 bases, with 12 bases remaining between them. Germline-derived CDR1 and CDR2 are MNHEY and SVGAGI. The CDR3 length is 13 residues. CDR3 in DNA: TGTGCCAGCAGTTACTCACAGGGAAACGCAGCTTTCTTT. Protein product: CASSYSQGNAAFF.

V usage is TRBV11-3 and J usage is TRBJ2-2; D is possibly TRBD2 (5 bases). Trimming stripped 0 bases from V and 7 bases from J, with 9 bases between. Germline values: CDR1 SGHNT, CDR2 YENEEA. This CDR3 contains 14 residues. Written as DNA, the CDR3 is TGTGCCAGCAGCTTAGAGACTATCGGCGGGGAGCTGTTTTTT. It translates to CASSLETIGGELFF.

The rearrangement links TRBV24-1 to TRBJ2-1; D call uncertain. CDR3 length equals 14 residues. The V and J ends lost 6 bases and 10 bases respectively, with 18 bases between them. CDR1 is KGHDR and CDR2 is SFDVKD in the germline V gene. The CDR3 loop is CATSQEEPKWEQFF. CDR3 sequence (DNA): TGTGCCACCAGTCAGGAAGAGCCTAAATGGGAGCAGTTCTTC.

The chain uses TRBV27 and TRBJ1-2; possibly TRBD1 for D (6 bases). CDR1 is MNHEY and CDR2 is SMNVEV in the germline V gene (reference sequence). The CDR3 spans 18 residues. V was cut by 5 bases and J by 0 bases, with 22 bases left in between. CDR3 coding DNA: TGTGCCAGCAGTCCAGGAAACAGGGTATTAATTTCTAACTATGGCTACACCTTC. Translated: CASSPGNRVLISNYGYTF.

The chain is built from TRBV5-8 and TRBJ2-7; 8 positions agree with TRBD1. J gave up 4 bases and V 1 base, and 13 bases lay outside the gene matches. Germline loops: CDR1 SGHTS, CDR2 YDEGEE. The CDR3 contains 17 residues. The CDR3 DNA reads TGTGCCAGCAGCTTGCTTCCGAGTGCGGGACAGGTATACGAGCAGTACTTC. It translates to CASSLLPSAGQVYEQYF.

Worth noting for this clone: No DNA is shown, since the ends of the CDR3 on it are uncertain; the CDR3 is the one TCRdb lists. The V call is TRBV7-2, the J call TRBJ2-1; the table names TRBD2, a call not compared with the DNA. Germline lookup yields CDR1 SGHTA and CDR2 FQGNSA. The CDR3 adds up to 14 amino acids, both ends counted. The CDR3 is CASSLDVAGGANFF.

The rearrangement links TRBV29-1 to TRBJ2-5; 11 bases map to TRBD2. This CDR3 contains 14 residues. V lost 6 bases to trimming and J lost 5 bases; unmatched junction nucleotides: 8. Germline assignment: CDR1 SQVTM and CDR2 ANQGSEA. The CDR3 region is CSVIAGGPFETQYF. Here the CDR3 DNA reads TGCAGCGTCATAGCGGGAGGGCCTTTTGAGACCCAGTACTTC.

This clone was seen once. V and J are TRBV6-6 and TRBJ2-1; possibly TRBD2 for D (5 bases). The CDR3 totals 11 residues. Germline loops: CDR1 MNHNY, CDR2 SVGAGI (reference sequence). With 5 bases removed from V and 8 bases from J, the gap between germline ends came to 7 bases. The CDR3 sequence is CASSPRDEQFF. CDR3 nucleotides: TGTGCCAGCAGTCCGAGGGATGAGCAGTTCTTC.

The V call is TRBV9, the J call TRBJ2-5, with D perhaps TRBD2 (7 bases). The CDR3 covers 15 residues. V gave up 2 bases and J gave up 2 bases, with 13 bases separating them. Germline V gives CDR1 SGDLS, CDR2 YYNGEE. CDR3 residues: CASSVGGGNQETQYF. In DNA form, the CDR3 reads TGTGCCAGCAGCGTCGGCGGGGGCAATCAAGAGACCCAGTACTTC.

The CDR3 here is CASSLVGGEKLFF. CDR3 sequence (DNA): TGTGCCAGCAGCTTAGTGGGAGGGGAAAAACTGTTTTTT. The rearrangement links TRBV7-2 to TRBJ1-4; D gene unclear. Trimming left V 1 base short and J 8 bases short, with 8 bases between. Germline V gene sequence: CDR1 SGHTA, CDR2 FQGNSA. CDR3 length: 13 amino acids.

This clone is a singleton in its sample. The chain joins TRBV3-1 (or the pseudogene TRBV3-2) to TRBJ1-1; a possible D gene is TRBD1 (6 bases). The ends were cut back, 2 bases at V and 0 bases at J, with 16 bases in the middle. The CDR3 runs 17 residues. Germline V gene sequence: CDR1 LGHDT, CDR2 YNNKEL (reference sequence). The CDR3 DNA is TGTGCCAGCAGCCAAAAGAGGACAGCTTTCATGAACACTGAAGCTTTCTTT. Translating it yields CASSQKRTAFMNTEAFF.

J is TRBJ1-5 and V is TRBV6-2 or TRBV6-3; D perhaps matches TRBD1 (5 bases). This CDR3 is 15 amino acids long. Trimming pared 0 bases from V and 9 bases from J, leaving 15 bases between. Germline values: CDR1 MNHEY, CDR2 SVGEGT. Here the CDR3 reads CASSYSMGRGRPQHF. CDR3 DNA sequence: TGTGCCAGCAGTTACTCGATGGGGAGGGGTCGGCCCCAGCATTTT.

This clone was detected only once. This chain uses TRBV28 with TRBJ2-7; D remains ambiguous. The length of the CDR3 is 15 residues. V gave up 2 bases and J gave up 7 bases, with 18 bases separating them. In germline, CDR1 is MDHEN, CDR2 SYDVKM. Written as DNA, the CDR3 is TGTGCCAGCAGTTTAAGGCCAGGTGCCCGCATTGAGCAGTACTTC. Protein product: CASSLRPGARIEQYF.

The CDR3, as DNA: TGTGCCAGCAGTTTTACGGGACAGGCAACCGGGGAGCTGTTTTTT. Translated: CASSFTGQATGELFF. The gene calls are TRBV6-5 and TRBJ2-2, with TRBD1 matching over 8 bases. The V segment lost 4 bases and the J segment 5 bases; nucleotides outside the gene matches: 6. Germline V lookup: CDR1 MNHEY, CDR2 SVGAGI. This CDR3 region has 15 residues.

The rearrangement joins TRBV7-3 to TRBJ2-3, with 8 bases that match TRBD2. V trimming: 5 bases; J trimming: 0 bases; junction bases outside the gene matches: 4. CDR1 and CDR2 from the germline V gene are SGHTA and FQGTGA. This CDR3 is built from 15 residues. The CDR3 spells CASSPTSVSTDTQYF. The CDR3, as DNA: TGTGCCAGCAGCCCGACTAGCGTTAGCACAGATACGCAGTATTTT.

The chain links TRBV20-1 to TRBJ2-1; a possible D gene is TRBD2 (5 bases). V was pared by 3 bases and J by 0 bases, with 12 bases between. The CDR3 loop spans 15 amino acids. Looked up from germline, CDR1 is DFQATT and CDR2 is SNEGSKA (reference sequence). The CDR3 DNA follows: TGCAGTGCTAGTTTTGGACTTAGCTCCTACAATGAGCAGTTCTTC. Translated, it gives CSASFGLSSYNEQFF.